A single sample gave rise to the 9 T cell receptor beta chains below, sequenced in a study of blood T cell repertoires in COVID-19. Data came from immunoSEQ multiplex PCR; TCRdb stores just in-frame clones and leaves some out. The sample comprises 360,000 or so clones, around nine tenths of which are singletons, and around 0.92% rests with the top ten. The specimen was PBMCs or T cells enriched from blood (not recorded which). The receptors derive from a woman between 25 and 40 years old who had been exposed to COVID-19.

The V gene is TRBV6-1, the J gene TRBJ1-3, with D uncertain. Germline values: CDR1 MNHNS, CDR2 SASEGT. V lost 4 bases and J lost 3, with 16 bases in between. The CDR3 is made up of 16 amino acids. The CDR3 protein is CASSAGPPRGGNTIYF. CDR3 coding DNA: TGTGCCAGCAGTGCCGGCCCTCCCCGCGGTGGAAACACCATATATTTT.

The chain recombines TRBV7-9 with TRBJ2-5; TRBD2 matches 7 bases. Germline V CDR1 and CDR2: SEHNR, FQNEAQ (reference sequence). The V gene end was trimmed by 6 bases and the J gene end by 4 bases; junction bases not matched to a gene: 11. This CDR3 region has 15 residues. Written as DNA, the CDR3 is TGTGCCAGCAGGCCCTCCCAGCGGGACGTAGAGACCCAGTACTTC. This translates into CASRPSQRDVETQYF.

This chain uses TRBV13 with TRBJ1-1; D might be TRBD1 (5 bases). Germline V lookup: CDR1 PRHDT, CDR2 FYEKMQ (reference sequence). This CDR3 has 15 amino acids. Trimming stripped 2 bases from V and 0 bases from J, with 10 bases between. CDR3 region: CASSLWGGMNTEAFF. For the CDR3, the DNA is TGTGCCAGCAGCTTATGGGGGGGAATGAACACTGAAGCTTTCTTT.

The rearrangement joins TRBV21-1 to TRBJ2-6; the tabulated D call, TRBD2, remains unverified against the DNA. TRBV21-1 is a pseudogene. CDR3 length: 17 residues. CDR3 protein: CASSKSKASSGANVLTF. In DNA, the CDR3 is TGTGCCAGCAGCAAATCGAAGGCTAGCTCTGGGGCCAACGTCCTGACTTTC.

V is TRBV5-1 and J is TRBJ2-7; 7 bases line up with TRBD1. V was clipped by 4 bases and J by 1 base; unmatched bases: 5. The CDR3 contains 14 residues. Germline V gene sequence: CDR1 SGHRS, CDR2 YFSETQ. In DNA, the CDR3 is TGCGCCAGCAGCACCCGGGACAGTTCCTACGAGCAGTACTTC. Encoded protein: CASSTRDSSYEQYF.

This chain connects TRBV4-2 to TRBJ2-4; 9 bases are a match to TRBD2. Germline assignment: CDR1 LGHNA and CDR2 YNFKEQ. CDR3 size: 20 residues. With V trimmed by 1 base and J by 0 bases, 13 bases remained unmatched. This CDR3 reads CASSQAGSAGGRLAKNIQYF. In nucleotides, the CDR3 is TGTGCCAGCAGCCAAGCTGGATCGGCGGGAGGGAGACTAGCCAAAAACATTCAGTACTTC.

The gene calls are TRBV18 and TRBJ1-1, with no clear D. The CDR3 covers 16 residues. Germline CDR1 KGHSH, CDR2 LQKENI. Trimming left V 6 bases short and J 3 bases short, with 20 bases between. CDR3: CASSNARNWNYTEAFF. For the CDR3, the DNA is TGTGCCAGCTCGAACGCCAGGAACTGGAACTACACTGAAGCTTTCTTT.

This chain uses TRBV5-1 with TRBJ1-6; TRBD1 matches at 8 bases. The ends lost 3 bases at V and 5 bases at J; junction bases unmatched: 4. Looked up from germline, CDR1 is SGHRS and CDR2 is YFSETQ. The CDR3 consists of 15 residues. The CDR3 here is CASSSGQDDNSPLHF. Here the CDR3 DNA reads TGCGCCAGCAGCTCGGGACAGGACGATAATTCACCCCTCCACTTT.

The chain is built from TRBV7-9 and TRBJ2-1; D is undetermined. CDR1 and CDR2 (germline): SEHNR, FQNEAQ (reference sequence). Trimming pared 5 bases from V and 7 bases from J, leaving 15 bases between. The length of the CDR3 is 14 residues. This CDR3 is CASSPPVPRNEQFF. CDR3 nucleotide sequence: TGTGCCAGCAGCCCCCCTGTCCCCAGGAATGAGCAGTTCTTC.